What follows are 9 T cell receptor beta chains derived from one specimen sequenced in a study of OX40 agonist ivuxolimab in advanced cancers. Libraries were constructed by the immunoSEQ multiplex PCR assay. Not all clones reach the TCRdb copy of this immuneACCESS table, which keeps in-frame sequences only. Checked studies attribute under half of the gap to unresolved V genes and leave the rest unexplained. Here the sample has tens of thousands of clones; just over 90% occur a single time. Less than 0.35% of the sample rests with the top ten. The sample consisted of CD4+ or CD8+ T cells sorted from blood, taken in a trial of the OX40 agonist ivuxolimab. All receptors come from an adult with an advanced solid tumor such as melanoma, head and neck, liver or kidney cancer.

J is TRBJ1-2 and V is TRBV6-1; 9 bases are a match to TRBD1. CDR3 length equals 13 residues. J was trimmed by 8 bases and V by 4 bases; bases with no gene match: 5. Germline V gives CDR1 MNHNS, CDR2 SASEGT. CDR3: CASSVVQGAGYTF. The CDR3 region has the DNA TGTGCCAGCAGTGTCGTACAGGGGGCGGGCTACACCTTC.

This chain uses TRBV18 with TRBJ2-3; TRBD1 matches 11 bases. V gave up 4 bases and J gave up 6 bases; unmatched junction bases: 6. There are 15 residues in the CDR3. CDR1 is KGHSH, CDR2 LQKENI, per germline. CDR3 amino acids: CASSLGTGGTDTQYF. Written as DNA, the CDR3 is TGTGCCAGCTCACTCGGGACAGGGGGAACGGATACGCAGTATTTT.

About this clone: Other DNA sequences from this sample encode an identical CDR3 as well. The chain recombines TRBV6-1 with TRBJ1-4, with D maybe TRBD1 (6 bases). Per germline, CDR1 MNHNS and CDR2 SASEGT. CDR3 size: 15 residues. Trimming took off 2 bases at V and 6 bases at J, with 13 bases between the two ends. The DNA of the CDR3 is TGTGCCAGCAGTGAAAGAGGGCAGGGGTATGAAAAACTGTTTTTT. Encoded protein: CASSERGQGYEKLFF.

V usage is TRBV7-8 and J usage is TRBJ2-7; D is uncertain. V was pared by 0 bases and J by 2 bases, with 8 bases between. From germline, CDR1 is SGHVS and CDR2 FQNEAQ. The CDR3 consists of 14 residues. Here the CDR3 DNA reads TGTGCCAGCAGCTTAGCGGGTGCCACCTACGAGCAGTACTTC. It translates to CASSLAGATYEQYF. Full variable domain (remainder filled in from reference TRBV7-8 and TRBJ2-7): GAGVSQSPRYKVAKRGQDVALRCDPISGHVSLFWYQQALGQGPEFLTYFQNEAQLDKSGLPSDRFFAERPEGSVSTLKIQRTQQEDSAVYLCASSLAGATYEQYFGPGTRLTVT.

V is TRBV2 and J is TRBJ2-2; 10 nucleotides match TRBD2. Trimming cost V 7 bases and J 6 bases; bases outside gene matches: 11. Germline assignment: CDR1 SNHLY and CDR2 FYNNEI. There are 16 residues in the CDR3. CDR3 in DNA: TGTGCCAGCACCAAAGGGGAACTAGCGGGACCCGGGGAGCTGTTTTTT. Translation gives CASTKGELAGPGELFF.

V and J are TRBV5-3 and TRBJ2-7; TRBD1 is a possible D gene (6 bases). TRBV5-3 is identified as an open reading frame with a role that is uncertain. With 2 bases removed from V and 5 bases from J, the gap between germline ends came to 17 bases. There are 15 residues in the CDR3. The CDR3 protein is CARSFEGQPTDEQYF. The CDR3 region has the DNA TGTGCCAGAAGCTTCGAAGGACAGCCCACGGACGAGCAGTACTTC.

The rearrangement uses TRBV5-6 and TRBJ2-7; D perhaps matches TRBD1 (5 bases). The germline gives CDR1 SGHDT, CDR2 YYEEEE. The CDR3 loop spans 14 amino acids. Between the trimmed V and J ends, which lost 1 base and 5 bases, there was a span of 13 bases. Here the CDR3 DNA reads TGTGCCAGCAGCTTGCGTTGGCAGGGCAACGAGCAGTACTTC. Protein product: CASSLRWQGNEQYF. The variable domain in full, completed from reference TRBV5-6 and TRBJ2-7, reads DAGVTQSPTHLIKTRGQQVTLRCSPKSGHDTVSWYQQALGQGPQFIFQYYEEEERQRGNFPDRFSGHQFPNYSSELNVNALLLGDSALYLCASSLRWQGNEQYFGPGTRLTVT.

This chain joins TRBV28 and TRBJ2-1, with D tentatively TRBD1 (6 bases). Trimming cost V 6 bases and J 12 bases, with 12 bases left between them. The CDR3 covers 11 residues. Germline-derived CDR1 and CDR2 are MDHEN and SYDVKM. Written as DNA, the CDR3 is TGTGCCAGCAGCTCCTCCAGGGGGCAGTTCTTC. Translation gives CASSSSRGQFF.

The chain uses TRBV28 and TRBJ2-2, with 8 bases aligning to TRBD2. Germline V CDR1 and CDR2: MDHEN, SYDVKM. This CDR3 spans 16 amino acids. V gave up 1 base and J gave up 1 base; unmatched junction bases: 2. Written as DNA, the CDR3 is TGTGCCAGCAGTTTATTAACTAGCGGGAACACCGGGGAGCTGTTTTTT. It encodes CASSLLTSGNTGELFF.